One T cell receptor (beta chain) is described in this entry. The specificity of this receptor is unknown. No base qualities exist here, and no much larger clone lies one base off it. The immunoSEQ Assay, a bias-controlled multiplex PCR, was used to amplify TCRbeta CDR3 regions from genomic DNA. Turning to the authors' computational methods: Nucleated cell counts per sample were estimated from amplification of reference gene primers within the assay. To quantify the absolute abundance of each unique TCRbeta CDR3 rearrangement, sequence reads were collapsed and filtered. For each sample, productive Simpson clonality was calculated as the square root of Simpson's diversity index over productive rearrangements. TCRdb took this table from immuneACCESS and kept in-frame rearrangements with V and J called. Such tables lack part of the clones; where checked against another copy, unresolved V genes explain under half of the gap, and the rest is unexplained. V, J and clone size reflect that table, while D and trimming were determined from the DNA. Within this sample are about 120,000 clones, with 75% to 90% of them counted one time only. The ten largest account for less than 30% of the sample.

Each collaborating institution followed its own protocols to collect whole blood in K2EDTA tubes. For TCRbeta analysis, collaborators shipped samples in one of three forms: frozen whole blood, isolated PBMCs, or DNA extracted from either of those sample types. This entry belongs to a study of blood T cell repertoires in COVID-19 (dated by TCRdb to about 2020). At the level of the whole study: Samples from collaborators originated in the United States, Italy and Spain and spanned both the acute and convalescent phases of COVID-19. The material from the prospective study consisted of cDNA or gDNA derived from T cells, B-cell-depleted T cells, or PBMCs. Deeply sampled blood TCRbeta repertoires from subjects exposed to, actively infected with, or recovered from COVID-19 were included in the dataset. The repertoires were released in a freely available public database intended as a resource for research on the immune response to SARS-CoV-2. Samples were obtained from the ongoing ImmuneRACE study (first 160 participants) and from 1,254 subjects provided by 6 global collaborators. Sample metadata almost always included a de-identified subject ID, COVID-19 status, age in years and sex. Where HLA class I and class II types were available, the types were taken from metadata supplied by the sample provider, not from assay-based typing.

Broad study findings and their caveats: Clinical and demographic metadata were provided uncurated, with the amount varying by source and participant.

Measured from the cysteine to the phenylalanine, the CDR3 is 15 residues long. Left in the record is the CDR3 DNA by itself, 45 bases read in frame from the first base. Unmatched junction bases come to 9, with V trimmed by 5 bases and J by 7 bases. Based on the germline V gene (reference sequence), the CDR1 and CDR2 sequences are SGHNT and YYREEE. The receptor chain draws on TRBV5-4 and TRBJ2-2, with 9 middle bases fitting TRBD1. This clonotype was obtained from a woman in her 70s with acute or convalescent COVID-19. Sequencing was done on a sample of peripheral blood. The bases are TGTGCCAGCAGTTGGCCGGGACAGGGTCACGGGGAGCTGTTTTTT. This encodes CASSWPGQGHGELFF.